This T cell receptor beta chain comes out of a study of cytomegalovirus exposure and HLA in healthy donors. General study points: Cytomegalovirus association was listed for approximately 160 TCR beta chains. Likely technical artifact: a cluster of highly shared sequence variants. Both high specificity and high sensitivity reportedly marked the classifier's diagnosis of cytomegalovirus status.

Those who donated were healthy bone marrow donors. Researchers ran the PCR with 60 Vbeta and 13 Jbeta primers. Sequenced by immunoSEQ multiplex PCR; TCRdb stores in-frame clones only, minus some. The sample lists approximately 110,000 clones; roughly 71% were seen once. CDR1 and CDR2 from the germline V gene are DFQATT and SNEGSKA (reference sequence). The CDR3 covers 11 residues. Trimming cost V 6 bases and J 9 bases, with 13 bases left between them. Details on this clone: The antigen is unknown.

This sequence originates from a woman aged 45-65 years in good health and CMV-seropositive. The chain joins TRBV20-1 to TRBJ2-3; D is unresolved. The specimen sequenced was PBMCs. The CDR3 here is CSAEAGWTQYF. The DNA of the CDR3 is TGCAGTGCAGAAGCAGGCTGGACGCAGTATTTT.